The clone carrying this T cell receptor beta chain is a singleton in its sample. What it binds is unknown. The data are from a study of OX40 agonist ivuxolimab in advanced cancers. Study-level findings and limits: The investigators did not determine what antigen specificity the expanded peripheral T cells had. It was also the case that some nonresponders had low normalized T-cell clonal expansion.

Repertoires were generated with immunoSEQ multiplex PCR, while TCRdb's copy carries only in-frame clones and drops some. The table includes tens of thousands of clones, 86% detected once. Per the germline V gene, CDR1 is SGHTA and CDR2 is FQGNSA. Trimming removed 5 bases at V and 7 bases at J, with 21 bases between. This CDR3 comprises 16 residues. Sample: CD4+ or CD8+ T cells sorted from blood, taken in a trial of the OX40 agonist ivuxolimab. V is TRBV7-2 and J is TRBJ1-5; D is unclear. The clonotype originates from an adult with an advanced solid tumor such as melanoma, head and neck, liver or kidney cancer. DNA for the CDR3: TGTGCCAGCAGCCCCCGGAAAGGCGGGTACTGGCAGCCCCAGCATTTT. It translates to CASSPRKGGYWQPQHF.